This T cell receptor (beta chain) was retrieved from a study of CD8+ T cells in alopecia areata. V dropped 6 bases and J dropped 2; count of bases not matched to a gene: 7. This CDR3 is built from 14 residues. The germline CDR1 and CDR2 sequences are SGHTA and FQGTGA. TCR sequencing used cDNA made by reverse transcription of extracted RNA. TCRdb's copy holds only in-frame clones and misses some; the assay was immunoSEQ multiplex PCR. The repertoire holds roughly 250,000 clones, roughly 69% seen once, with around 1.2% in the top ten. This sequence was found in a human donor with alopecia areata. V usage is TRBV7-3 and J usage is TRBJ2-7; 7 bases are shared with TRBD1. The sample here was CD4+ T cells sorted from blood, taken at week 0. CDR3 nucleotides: TGTGCCAGCAGTCCGACAGGGTCCCCCTACGAGCAGTACTTC. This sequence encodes CASSPTGSPYEQYF.